These 5 T cell receptor beta chains came from one sample sequenced in a study of a mutant IDH1 vaccine in newly diagnosed glioma. Repertoires were generated with immunoSEQ multiplex PCR, while TCRdb's copy carries only in-frame clones and drops some. The table records some 60,000 clones, under 90% of them present only once. The time point here: week 11, during vaccination. Alongside topical imiquimod, each dose of vaccine comprised 300 ug of mutant IDH1 20-mer peptide. For these receptors, no antigen is known. The starting material was PBMCs, obtained from a glioma patient whose treatment included an IDH1 peptide vaccine. These receptors originate from a man aged 25-45 years with glioma.

V and J are TRBV7-3 and TRBJ1-1; the D gene is possibly TRBD1 (5 bases). Trimming took off 4 bases at V and 1 base at J, with 16 bases between the two ends. Germline CDR1 SGHTA, CDR2 FQGTGA. This CDR3 comprises 16 residues. The CDR3 spells CASSSSGGRPNTEAFF. CDR3 sequence (DNA): TGTGCCAGCAGCTCATCTGGGGGACGGCCGAACACTGAAGCTTTCTTT.

This clone was recorded once. The chain combines TRBV18 with TRBJ2-1; 7 nucleotides agree with TRBD1. V was pared by 6 bases and J by 9 bases, with 11 bases of the junction left unmatched. In germline, CDR1 is KGHSH, CDR2 LQKENI. The CDR3 loop spans 14 amino acids. This CDR3 is CASSAGTDPSEQFF. The CDR3 DNA reads as TGTGCCAGCTCGGCCGGGACAGATCCAAGTGAGCAGTTCTTC.

J is TRBJ1-2 and V is TRBV29-1; no firm D call. The CDR3 contains 13 residues. V was shortened by 5 bases and J by 8 bases, with 18 bases between the two germline ends. Looked up from germline, CDR1 is SQVTM and CDR2 is ANQGSEA. CDR3 bases: TGCAGCGTTCCGCTTGGAAGGACTTGGGGCTACACCTTC. Residues: CSVPLGRTWGYTF.

Here the CDR3 DNA reads TGTGCCAGCAGCAAAACAGGGGGACCGCCCCAGCATTTT. It is translated as CASSKTGGPPQHF. The chain employs TRBV7-2 and TRBJ1-5; TRBD1 agrees at 8 bases. CDR3 length: 13 residues. Germline CDR1 SGHTA, CDR2 FQGNSA. Trimming cost V 5 bases and J 9 bases; bases outside gene matches: 6. Together with reference TRBV7-2 and TRBJ1-5, the CDR3 gives the full variable domain: GAGVSQSPSNKVTEKGKDVELRCDPISGHTALYWYRQSLGQGLEFLIYFQGNSAPDKSGLPSDRFSAERTGGSVSTLTIQRTQQEDSAVYLCASSKTGGPPQHFGDGTRLSIL.

The V and J genes are TRBV7-9 and TRBJ1-2, with D unclear. This CDR3 comprises 12 residues. The germline gives CDR1 SEHNR, CDR2 FQNEAQ (reference sequence). Trimming left V 1 base short and J 8 bases short, with 8 bases between. CDR3 residues: CASSLDGFGYTF. The CDR3, as DNA: TGTGCCAGCAGCTTAGATGGCTTCGGCTACACCTTC.